This T cell receptor (beta chain) was observed in a study of T cell responses to AZD1222 COVID-19 vaccine. General study findings and limits: Donors were largely white British and mainly female; clonal diversity was possibly underestimated. Repertoire collection took place solely once the T cell response had peaked.

V shed 3 bases and J shed 1 base, with 3 bases lying between them. Germline loops: CDR1 SGHNT, CDR2 YENEEA. The CDR3 spans 12 residues. Data came from immunoSEQ multiplex PCR; TCRdb stores just in-frame clones and leaves some out. The sample lists about 140,000 clones, 90% occurring once. This clone has a single count. Antigen unknown. The rearrangement joins TRBV11-3 to TRBJ1-1, with unresolved D. Sequenced here: peripheral blood, sampled on day 0 of AZD1222 vaccination. This clonotype was obtained from an adult in good health. The CDR3 bases are TGTGCCAGCAGCTTCACGAACACTGAAGCTTTCTTT. This codes for CASSFTNTEAFF.